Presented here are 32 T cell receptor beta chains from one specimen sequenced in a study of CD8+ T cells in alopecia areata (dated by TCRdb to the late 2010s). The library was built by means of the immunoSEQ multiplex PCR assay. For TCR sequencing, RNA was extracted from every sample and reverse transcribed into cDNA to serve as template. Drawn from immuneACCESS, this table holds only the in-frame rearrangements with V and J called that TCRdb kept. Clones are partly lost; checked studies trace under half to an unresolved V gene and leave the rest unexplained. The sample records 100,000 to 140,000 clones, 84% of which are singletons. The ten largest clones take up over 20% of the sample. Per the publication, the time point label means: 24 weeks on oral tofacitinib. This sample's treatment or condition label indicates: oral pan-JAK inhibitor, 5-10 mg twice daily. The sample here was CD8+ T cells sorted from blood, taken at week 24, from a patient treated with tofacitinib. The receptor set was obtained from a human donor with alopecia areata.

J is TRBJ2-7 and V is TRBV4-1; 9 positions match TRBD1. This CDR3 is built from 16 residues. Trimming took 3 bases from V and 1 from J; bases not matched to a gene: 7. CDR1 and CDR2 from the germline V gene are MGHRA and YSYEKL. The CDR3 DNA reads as TGCGCCAGCAGCCATGCCACGGGACAGGGATCCTACGAGCAGTACTTC. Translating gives CASSHATGQGSYEQYF.

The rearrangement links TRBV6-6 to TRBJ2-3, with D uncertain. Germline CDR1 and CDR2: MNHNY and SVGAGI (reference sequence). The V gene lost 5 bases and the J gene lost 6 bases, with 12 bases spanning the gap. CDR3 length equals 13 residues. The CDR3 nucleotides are TGTGCCAGCAGTGTAAGGACCGTCGATACGCAGTATTTT. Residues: CASSVRTVDTQYF.

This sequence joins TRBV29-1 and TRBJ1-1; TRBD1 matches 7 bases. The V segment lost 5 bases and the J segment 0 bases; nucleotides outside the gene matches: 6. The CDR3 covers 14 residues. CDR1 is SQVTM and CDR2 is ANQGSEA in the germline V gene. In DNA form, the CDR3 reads TGCAGCGTTCGGGCGACAGGGCTGAACACTGAAGCTTTCTTT. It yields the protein CSVRATGLNTEAFF.

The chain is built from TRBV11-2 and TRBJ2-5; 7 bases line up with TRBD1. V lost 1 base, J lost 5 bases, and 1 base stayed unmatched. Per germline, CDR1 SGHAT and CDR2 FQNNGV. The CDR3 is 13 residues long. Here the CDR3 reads CASSLGDSETQYF. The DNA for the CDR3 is TGTGCCAGCAGCTTAGGGGACAGCGAGACCCAGTACTTC.

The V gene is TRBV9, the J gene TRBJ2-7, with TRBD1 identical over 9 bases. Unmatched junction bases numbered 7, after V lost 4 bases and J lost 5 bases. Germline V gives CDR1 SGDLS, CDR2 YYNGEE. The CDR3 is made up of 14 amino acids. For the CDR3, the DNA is TGTGCCAGCAGCTTGGGGACAGGGCTAAACGAGCAGTACTTC. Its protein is CASSLGTGLNEQYF.

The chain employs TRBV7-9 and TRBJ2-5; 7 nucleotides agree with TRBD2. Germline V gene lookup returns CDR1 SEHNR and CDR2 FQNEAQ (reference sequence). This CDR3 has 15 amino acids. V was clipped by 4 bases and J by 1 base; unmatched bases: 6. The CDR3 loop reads CASSSPWTSQETQYF. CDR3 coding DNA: TGTGCCAGCAGCTCCCCCTGGACTAGCCAAGAGACCCAGTACTTC.

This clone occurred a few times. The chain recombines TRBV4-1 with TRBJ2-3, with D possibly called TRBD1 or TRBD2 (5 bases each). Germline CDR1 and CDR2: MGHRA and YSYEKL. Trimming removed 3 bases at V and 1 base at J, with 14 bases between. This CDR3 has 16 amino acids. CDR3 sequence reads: CASSHPGARGTDTQYF. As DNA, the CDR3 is TGCGCCAGCAGCCACCCCGGGGCACGGGGCACAGATACGCAGTATTTT.

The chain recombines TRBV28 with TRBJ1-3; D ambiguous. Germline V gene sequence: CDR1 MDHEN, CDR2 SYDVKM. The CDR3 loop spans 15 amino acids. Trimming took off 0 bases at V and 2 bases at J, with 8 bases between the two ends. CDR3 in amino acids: CASSLWAEAGNTIYF. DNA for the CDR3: TGTGCCAGCAGTTTATGGGCAGAGGCTGGAAACACCATATATTTT.

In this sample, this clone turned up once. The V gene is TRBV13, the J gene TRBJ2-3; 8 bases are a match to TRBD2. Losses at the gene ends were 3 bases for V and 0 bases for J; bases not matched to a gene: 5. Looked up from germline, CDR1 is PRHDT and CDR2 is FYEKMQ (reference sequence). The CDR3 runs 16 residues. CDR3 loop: CASSFRAGESTDTQYF. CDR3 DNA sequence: TGTGCCAGCAGCTTTCGAGCGGGGGAGAGCACAGATACGCAGTATTTT.

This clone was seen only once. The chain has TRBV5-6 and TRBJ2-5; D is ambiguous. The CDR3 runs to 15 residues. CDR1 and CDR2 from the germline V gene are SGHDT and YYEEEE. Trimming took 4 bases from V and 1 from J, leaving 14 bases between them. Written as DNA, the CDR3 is TGTGCCAGCAGCGCGGTGACATCTTCCCAAGAGACCCAGTACTTC. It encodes CASSAVTSSQETQYF.

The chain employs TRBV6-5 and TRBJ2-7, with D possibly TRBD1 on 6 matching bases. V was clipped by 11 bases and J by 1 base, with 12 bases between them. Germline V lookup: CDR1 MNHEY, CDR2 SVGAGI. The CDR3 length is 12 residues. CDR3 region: CASQGFSYEQYF. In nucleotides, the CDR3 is TGTGCCTCACAGGGTTTTTCCTACGAGCAGTACTTC.

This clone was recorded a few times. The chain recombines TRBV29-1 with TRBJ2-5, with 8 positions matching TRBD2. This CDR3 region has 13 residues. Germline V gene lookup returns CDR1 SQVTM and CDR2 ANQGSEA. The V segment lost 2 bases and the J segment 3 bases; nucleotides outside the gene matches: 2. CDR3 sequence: CSVETSGKETQYF. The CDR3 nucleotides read TGCAGCGTTGAAACTAGCGGTAAAGAGACCCAGTACTTC.

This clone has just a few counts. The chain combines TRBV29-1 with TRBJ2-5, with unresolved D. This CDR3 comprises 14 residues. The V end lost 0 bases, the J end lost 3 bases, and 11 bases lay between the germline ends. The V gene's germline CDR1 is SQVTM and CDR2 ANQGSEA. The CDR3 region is CSVEERTAKETQYF. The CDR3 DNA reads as TGCAGCGTTGAAGAAAGGACGGCAAAAGAGACCCAGTACTTC.

CDR3 protein: CASSQDPTGGRTDTQYF. In DNA, the CDR3 is TGCGCCAGCAGCCAAGATCCGACGGGGGGACGCACAGATACGCAGTATTTT. The chain links TRBV4-3 to TRBJ2-3, with 7 bases matching TRBD2. The CDR3 consists of 17 residues. CDR1 and CDR2 (germline): LGHNA, YSLEER. V shed 0 bases and J 1 base; nucleotides not matched to a gene: 7.

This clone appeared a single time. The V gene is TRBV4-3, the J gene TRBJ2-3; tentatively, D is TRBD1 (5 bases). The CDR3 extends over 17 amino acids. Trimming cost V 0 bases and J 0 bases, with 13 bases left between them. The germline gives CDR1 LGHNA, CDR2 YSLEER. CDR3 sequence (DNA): TGCGCCAGCAGCCAAGAAGCAGGGCCCCCTAGCACAGATACGCAGTATTTT. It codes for CASSQEAGPPSTDTQYF.

The CDR3 DNA reads TGTGCCAGCAGTTTAAGAGGGGGCAGCACAGATACGCAGTATTTT. Translating it yields CASSLRGGSTDTQYF. The rearrangement joins TRBV27 to TRBJ2-3; 7 bases agree with TRBD1. CDR1 and CDR2 (germline): MNHEY, SMNVEV (reference sequence). With 2 bases clipped from V and 0 bases from J, the junction kept 2 bases outside the gene matches. This CDR3 has 15 amino acids.

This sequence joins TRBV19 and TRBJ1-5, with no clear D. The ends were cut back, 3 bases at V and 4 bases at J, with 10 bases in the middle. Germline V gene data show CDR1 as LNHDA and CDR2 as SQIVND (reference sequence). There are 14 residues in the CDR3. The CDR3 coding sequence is TGTGCCAGTAGTATCCAGGCATGGAATCAGCCCCAGCATTTT. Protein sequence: CASSIQAWNQPQHF.

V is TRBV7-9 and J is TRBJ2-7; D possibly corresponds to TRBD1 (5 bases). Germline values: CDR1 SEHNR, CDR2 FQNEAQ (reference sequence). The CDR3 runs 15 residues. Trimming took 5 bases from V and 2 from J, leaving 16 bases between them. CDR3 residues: CASSPPSGLTYEQYF. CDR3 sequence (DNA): TGTGCCAGCAGCCCACCCTCAGGGTTAACCTACGAGCAGTACTTC.

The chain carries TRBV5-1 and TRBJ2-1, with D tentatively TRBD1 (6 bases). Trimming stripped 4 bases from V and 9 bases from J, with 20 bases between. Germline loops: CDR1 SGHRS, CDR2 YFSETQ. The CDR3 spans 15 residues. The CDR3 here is CASSGYRTAEGEQFF. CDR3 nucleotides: TGCGCCAGCAGCGGTTATCGGACAGCTGAGGGTGAGCAGTTCTTC.

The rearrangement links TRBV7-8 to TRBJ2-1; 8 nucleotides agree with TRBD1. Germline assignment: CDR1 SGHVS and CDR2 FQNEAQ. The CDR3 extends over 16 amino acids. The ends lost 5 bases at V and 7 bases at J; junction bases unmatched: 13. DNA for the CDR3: TGTGCCAGCAGCCGAGACTTGCAGGGGGCGACTAATGAGCAGTTCTTC. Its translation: CASSRDLQGATNEQFF.

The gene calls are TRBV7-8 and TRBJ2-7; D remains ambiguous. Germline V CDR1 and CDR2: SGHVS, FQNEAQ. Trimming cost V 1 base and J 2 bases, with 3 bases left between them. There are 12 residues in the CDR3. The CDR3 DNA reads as TGTGCCAGCAGCTTAGTCCCCTACGAGCAGTACTTC. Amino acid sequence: CASSLVPYEQYF.

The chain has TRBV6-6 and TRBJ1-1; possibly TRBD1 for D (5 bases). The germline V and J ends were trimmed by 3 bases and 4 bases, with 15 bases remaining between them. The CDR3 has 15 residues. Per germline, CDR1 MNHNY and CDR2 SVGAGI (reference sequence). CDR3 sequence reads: CASSYPGTGGTEAFF. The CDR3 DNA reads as TGTGCCAGCAGTTATCCCGGGACGGGTGGCACTGAAGCTTTCTTT.

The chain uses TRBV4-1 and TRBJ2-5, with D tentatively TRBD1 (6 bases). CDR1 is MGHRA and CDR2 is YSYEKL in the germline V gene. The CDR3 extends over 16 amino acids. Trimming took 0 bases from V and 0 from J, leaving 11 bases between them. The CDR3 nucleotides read TGCGCCAGCAGCCAAGAAGGAGGACAGTACCAAGAGACCCAGTACTTC. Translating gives CASSQEGGQYQETQYF.

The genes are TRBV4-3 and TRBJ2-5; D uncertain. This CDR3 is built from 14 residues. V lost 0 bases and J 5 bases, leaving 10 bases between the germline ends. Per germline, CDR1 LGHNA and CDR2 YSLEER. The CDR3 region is CASSQEGLVETQYF. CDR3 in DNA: TGCGCCAGCAGCCAAGAAGGGCTAGTGGAGACCCAGTACTTC.

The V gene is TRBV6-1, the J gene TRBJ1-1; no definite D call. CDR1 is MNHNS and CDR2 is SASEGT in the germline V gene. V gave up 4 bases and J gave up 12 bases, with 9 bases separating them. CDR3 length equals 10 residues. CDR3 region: CASSVIHPFF. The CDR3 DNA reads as TGTGCCAGCAGTGTTATTCACCCTTTCTTT.

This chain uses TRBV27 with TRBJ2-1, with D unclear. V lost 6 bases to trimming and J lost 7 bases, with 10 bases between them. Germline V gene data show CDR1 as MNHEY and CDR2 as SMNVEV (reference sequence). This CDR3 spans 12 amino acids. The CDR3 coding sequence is TGTGCCAGCAGATCCCCCCGGAATGAGCAGTTCTTC. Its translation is CASRSPRNEQFF.

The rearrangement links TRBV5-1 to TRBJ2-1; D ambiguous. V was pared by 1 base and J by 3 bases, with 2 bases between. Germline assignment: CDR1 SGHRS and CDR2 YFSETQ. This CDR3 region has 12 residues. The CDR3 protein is CASSLSYNEQFF. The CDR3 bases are TGCGCCAGCAGCTTGAGCTACAATGAGCAGTTCTTC.

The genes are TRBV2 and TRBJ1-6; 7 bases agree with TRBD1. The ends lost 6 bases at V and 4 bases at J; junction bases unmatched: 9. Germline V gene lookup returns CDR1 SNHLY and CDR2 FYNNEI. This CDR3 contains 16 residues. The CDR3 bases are TGTGCCAGCAGCCGGGACAGAGAATCTTATAATTCACCCCTCCACTTT. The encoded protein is CASSRDRESYNSPLHF.

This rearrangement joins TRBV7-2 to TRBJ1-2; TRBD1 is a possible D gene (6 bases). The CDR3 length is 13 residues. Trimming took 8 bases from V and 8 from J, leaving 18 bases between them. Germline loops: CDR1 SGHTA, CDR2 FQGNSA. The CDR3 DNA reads TGTGCCAGCGCGGGGGCGGAGCCAGGAGGCTACACCTTC. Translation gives CASAGAEPGGYTF.

The CDR3 DNA sequence: TGTGCCAGCAGCTTGGCCCCCACAGATACGCAGTATTTT. It encodes CASSLAPTDTQYF. V gene TRBV5-8 combines with J gene TRBJ2-3; no clear D gene. This CDR3 comprises 13 residues. CDR1 is SGHTS and CDR2 is YDEGEE in the germline V gene. Trimming shortened V by 0 bases and J by 2 bases, and 4 bases separated the two germline ends.

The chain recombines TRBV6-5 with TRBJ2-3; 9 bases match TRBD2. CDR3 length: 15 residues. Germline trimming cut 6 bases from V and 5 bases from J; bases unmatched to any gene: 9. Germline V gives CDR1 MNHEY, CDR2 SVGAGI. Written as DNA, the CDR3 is TGTGCCAGCAGCCGCCTCGGTAGCGGGGGAGATACGCAGTATTTT. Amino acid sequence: CASSRLGSGGDTQYF.

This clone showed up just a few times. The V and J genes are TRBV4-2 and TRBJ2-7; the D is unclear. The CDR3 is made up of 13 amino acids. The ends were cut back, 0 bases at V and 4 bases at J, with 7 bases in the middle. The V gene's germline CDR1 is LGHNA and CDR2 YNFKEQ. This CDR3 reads CASSQDELYEQYF. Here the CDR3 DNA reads TGTGCCAGCAGCCAAGATGAGCTTTACGAGCAGTACTTC.